The 16 T cell receptor beta chains in this list originate from one sample, sequenced in a study of cytomegalovirus exposure and HLA in healthy donors. PCR used 60 Vbeta primers and 13 Jbeta primers. Method: immunoSEQ multiplex PCR; TCRdb's copy keeps in-frame clones and lacks some. Here the sample spans about 130,000 clones, around four fifths being singletons. Sequencing was performed on PBMCs. These receptors originate from a female donor in good health and CMV-seronegative.

The rearrangement links TRBV2 to TRBJ2-3, with 7 bases aligning to TRBD1. J lost 2 bases, V lost 8 bases, and 4 bases had no gene match. The germline CDR1 and CDR2 sequences are SNHLY and FYNNEI. There are 13 residues in the CDR3. The CDR3 is CASRDRPTDTQYF. The CDR3 DNA reads as TGTGCCAGCCGGGACAGACCCACAGATACGCAGTATTTT.

This clone was detected once. This chain joins TRBV27 and TRBJ1-4; TRBD1 might be the D (5 bases). Germline loops: CDR1 MNHEY, CDR2 SMNVEV (reference sequence). With 5 bases removed from V and 6 bases from J, the gap between germline ends came to 19 bases. CDR3 length: 16 residues. CDR3 protein: CASSPSWGEWHEKLFF. As DNA, the CDR3 is TGTGCCAGCAGTCCCTCGTGGGGGGAGTGGCATGAAAAACTGTTTTTT.

The V call is TRBV2, the J call TRBJ1-2, with D possibly TRBD1 on 6 matching bases. Per the germline V gene, CDR1 is SNHLY and CDR2 is FYNNEI. This CDR3 has 14 amino acids. The V end lost 6 bases, the J end lost 8 bases, and 19 bases lay between the germline ends. The CDR3 DNA follows: TGTGCCAGCAGCGTTAACAGGGAAGCGGAAGGCTACACCTTC. Translated: CASSVNREAEGYTF.

This chain links TRBV10-2 with TRBJ1-4, with TRBD1 as a possible D gene (5 bases). The CDR3 sequence is 14 residues long. Germline lookup yields CDR1 WSHSY and CDR2 SAAADI. Trimming pared 1 base from V and 8 bases from J, leaving 11 bases between. CDR3 in DNA: TGCGCCAGCAGTGAGTTGGAGGAGGGGGAAAAACTGTTTTTT. It is translated as CASSELEEGEKLFF.

This chain joins TRBV28 and TRBJ1-3; a weak D match, TRBD1 (6 bases). Germline assignment: CDR1 MDHEN and CDR2 SYDVKM. The V end lost 8 bases, the J end lost 3 bases, and 14 bases lay between the germline ends. The CDR3 has 14 amino acids. The DNA of the CDR3 is TGTGCCAGCTCCCCGGGGGGGCTTGGAAACACCATATATTTT. This translates into CASSPGGLGNTIYF.

The chain links TRBV29-1 to TRBJ1-2; D possibly corresponds to TRBD1 (5 bases). V gave up 6 bases and J gave up 1 base, with 24 bases separating them. The CDR3 sequence is 17 residues long. Germline loops: CDR1 SQVTM, CDR2 ANQGSEA. The CDR3 bases are TGCAGCGTCGACCCTATAAACGGGGGGGGGTTTAACTATGGCTACACCTTC. Protein product: CSVDPINGGGFNYGYTF.

The chain combines TRBV4-2 with TRBJ2-3; D may be TRBD2 (6 bases). The CDR3 totals 16 residues. Per germline, CDR1 LGHNA and CDR2 YNFKEQ. V was cut by 1 base and J by 5 bases, with 16 bases left in between. CDR3 sequence (DNA): TGTGCCAGCAGCCAAGTGATCAAGGGGACTGGAGATACGCAGTATTTT. Protein sequence: CASSQVIKGTGDTQYF.

The rearrangement joins TRBV7-9 to TRBJ1-3; TRBD1 is a possible D gene (6 bases). The CDR3 has 13 amino acids. The germline gives CDR1 SEHNR, CDR2 FQNEAQ (reference sequence). V gave up 5 bases and J gave up 3 bases, with 8 bases separating them. CDR3 loop: CASSLRGGNTIYF. In DNA form, the CDR3 reads TGTGCCAGCAGCCTCAGGGGTGGAAACACCATATATTTT.

V gene TRBV5-8 combines with J gene TRBJ2-1, with TRBD2 matching 8 bases. The CDR3 totals 15 residues. Germline V gives CDR1 SGHTS, CDR2 YDEGEE. Trimming at V came to 4 bases and at J to 4 bases, leaving 7 bases not matched to a gene. DNA of the CDR3: TGTGCCAGCAGCCAGGGACTAGGTCGGTACAATGAGCAGTTCTTC. Its protein is CASSQGLGRYNEQFF.

The CDR3 loop is CASSSGQPGNEQFF. CDR3 in DNA: TGCGCCAGCAGCTCGGGACAGCCGGGGAATGAGCAGTTCTTC. The chain recombines TRBV5-1 with TRBJ2-1, with TRBD1 matching 7 bases. Germline lookup yields CDR1 SGHRS and CDR2 YFSETQ. This CDR3 spans 14 amino acids. With V trimmed by 3 bases and J by 7 bases, 7 bases remained unmatched.

The J gene is TRBJ2-2, the V gene TRBV13; 8 positions match TRBD2. The CDR3 length is 16 residues. J lost 5 bases, V lost 5 bases, and 10 bases had no gene match. In germline, CDR1 is PRHDT, CDR2 FYEKMQ (reference sequence). The CDR3 DNA follows: TGTGCCAGCAGCCGGGAGGGTGTATTGGGAACCGGGGAGCTGTTTTTT. Amino acid sequence: CASSREGVLGTGELFF. Using reference TRBV13 and TRBJ2-2 for the parts outside the CDR3, the full variable domain is AAGVIQSPRHLIKEKRETATLKCYPIPRHDTVYWYQQGPGQDPQFLISFYEKMQSDKGSIPDRFSAQQFSDYHSELNMSSLELGDSALYFCASSREGVLGTGELFFGEGSRLTVL.

This chain's CDR3 is CASSRDTSSYEQYF. Written as DNA, the CDR3 is TGTGCCAGCAGTCGGGACACTAGCTCCTACGAGCAGTACTTC. The chain recombines TRBV27 with TRBJ2-7; D perhaps matches TRBD1 (6 bases). This CDR3 spans 14 amino acids. Per germline, CDR1 MNHEY and CDR2 SMNVEV (reference sequence). V was cut by 5 bases and J by 0 bases, with 11 bases left in between.

The table lists this clone with a few counts. Its ends do not fully match the called genes, so a read error is possible. DNA for the CDR3: TGTGCCAGCAGCCTGAGACAGGGGGGGGCCAACGTCCTGACTTTC. It translates to CASSLRQGGANVLTF. The chain recombines TRBV5-1 with TRBJ2-6, with TRBD1 identical over 8 bases. The CDR3 is 15 amino acids. CDR1 and CDR2 (germline): SGHRS, YFSETQ.

This clone was counted between two and nine times. V gene TRBV4-2 combines with J gene TRBJ1-1, with D uncertain. Looked up from germline, CDR1 is LGHNA and CDR2 is YNFKEQ. Trimming took 4 bases from V and 4 from J, leaving 16 bases between them. The CDR3 consists of 15 residues. In DNA, the CDR3 is TGTGCCAGCAGCCCCCATACAGCACTCGGCACTGAAGCTTTCTTT. Amino acid sequence: CASSPHTALGTEAFF.

This CDR3 reads CASSPIAGVKYEQYF. The CDR3 DNA is TGTGCCAGCAGCCCAATAGCGGGAGTTAAGTACGAGCAGTACTTC. The genes are TRBV5-4 and TRBJ2-7, with 9 bases matching TRBD2. The germline V gene encodes CDR1 SGHNT and CDR2 YYREEE (reference sequence). There are 15 residues in the CDR3. V shed 4 bases, J shed 4 bases, and the junction held 9 bases outside the gene matches.

The V gene is TRBV4-3, the J gene TRBJ2-4; a weak D match, TRBD1 (6 bases). Germline V CDR1 and CDR2: LGHNA, YSLEER. CDR3 length: 17 amino acids. The V gene lost 0 bases and the J gene lost 7 bases, with 19 bases spanning the gap. The CDR3 region is CASSQDQTGPYRNIQYF. The CDR3, as DNA: TGCGCCAGCAGCCAAGATCAGACAGGACCTTATAGGAACATTCAGTACTTC.